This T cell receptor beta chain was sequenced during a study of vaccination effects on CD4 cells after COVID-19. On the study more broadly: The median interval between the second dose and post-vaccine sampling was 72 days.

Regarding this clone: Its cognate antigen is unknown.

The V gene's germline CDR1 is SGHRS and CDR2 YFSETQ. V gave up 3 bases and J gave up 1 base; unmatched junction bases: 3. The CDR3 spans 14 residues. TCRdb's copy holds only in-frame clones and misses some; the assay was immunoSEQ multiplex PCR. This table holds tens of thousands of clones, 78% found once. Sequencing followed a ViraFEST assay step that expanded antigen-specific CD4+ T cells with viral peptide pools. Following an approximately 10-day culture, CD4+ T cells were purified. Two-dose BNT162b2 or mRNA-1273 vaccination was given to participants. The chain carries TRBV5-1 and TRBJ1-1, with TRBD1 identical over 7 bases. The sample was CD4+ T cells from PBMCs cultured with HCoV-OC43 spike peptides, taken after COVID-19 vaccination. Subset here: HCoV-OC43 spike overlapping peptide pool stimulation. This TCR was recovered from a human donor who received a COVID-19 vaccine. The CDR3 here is CASSYRGENTEAFF. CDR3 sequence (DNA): TGCGCCAGCAGCTACAGGGGCGAGAACACTGAAGCTTTCTTT.